Following are 26 T cell receptor beta chains from one sample sequenced in a study of blood T cell repertoires in COVID-19. Using immunoSEQ multiplex PCR, the repertoire was profiled, and TCRdb retains in-frame clones only, with some absent. The sample includes around 270,000 clones, over 75% seen only once; the top ten take less than 3%. Sequences were obtained from peripheral blood. These receptors were taken from a woman aged 50 to 60 with acute or convalescent COVID-19.

The chain couples TRBV28 to TRBJ1-3; D gene ambiguous. The V end was cut by 4 bases, the J end by 0 bases, with 10 bases between. Germline lookup yields CDR1 MDHEN and CDR2 SYDVKM. The CDR3 covers 15 residues. CDR3 region: CASSSPGSSGNTIYF. CDR3 coding DNA: TGTGCCAGCAGTTCACCGGGAAGCTCTGGAAACACCATATATTTT.

This sequence joins TRBV27 and TRBJ1-2; unclear D gene. With 6 bases removed from V and 8 bases from J, the gap between germline ends came to 19 bases. Germline V gives CDR1 MNHEY, CDR2 SMNVEV (reference sequence). This CDR3 contains 14 residues. The DNA of the CDR3 is TGTGCCAGCAGACGGAGGACGCTCACGGGAGGCTACACCTTC. As protein: CASRRRTLTGGYTF.

The rearrangement joins TRBV7-9 to TRBJ1-2; 11 bases agree with TRBD1. Trimming removed 5 bases from V and 0 bases from J; junction bases left unmatched: 8. From germline, CDR1 is SEHNR and CDR2 FQNEAQ (reference sequence). The CDR3 has 17 residues. CDR3 bases: TGTGCCAGCAGCCTCCGGGACAGGGGGACTACTAACTATGGCTACACCTTC. Amino acids: CASSLRDRGTTNYGYTF.

This chain joins TRBV14 and TRBJ2-1, with TRBD2 matching 16 bases. This CDR3 comprises 15 residues. Germline CDR1 reads SGHDN; CDR2 reads FVKESK. J lost 15 bases, V lost 4 bases, and 9 bases had no gene match. The CDR3 sequence: CASSPGLAGGRGLFF. The CDR3 DNA reads TGTGCCAGCAGCCCGGGACTAGCGGGAGGGAGGGGGTTGTTCTTC.

This chain connects TRBV6-2 or TRBV6-3 to TRBJ2-3, with 8 bases lining up with TRBD2. With 0 bases clipped from V and 0 bases from J, the junction kept 11 bases outside the gene matches. Germline CDR1 MNHEY, CDR2 SVGEGT. The CDR3 is 19 residues long. The CDR3 protein is CASSYSLREGLRSTDTQYF. CDR3 coding DNA: TGTGCCAGCAGTTACTCTCTCCGGGAGGGTCTCCGTAGCACAGATACGCAGTATTTT.

This clone was recorded once. The chain uses TRBV7-3 and TRBJ2-1, with D perhaps TRBD2 (6 bases). Per the germline V gene, CDR1 is SGHTA and CDR2 is FQGTGA. The CDR3 contains 13 residues. V gave up 2 bases and J gave up 4 bases, with 6 bases separating them. The CDR3 here is CASSLGTYNEQFF. The CDR3, as DNA: TGTGCCAGCAGCTTAGGGACTTACAATGAGCAGTTCTTC.

In its sample, this clone was seen once. The rearrangement links TRBV3-1 (or the pseudogene TRBV3-2) to TRBJ1-6, with D maybe TRBD1 (6 bases). V lost 3 bases and J lost 10, with 16 bases in between. The CDR3 spans 15 residues. Looked up from germline, CDR1 is LGHDT and CDR2 is YNNKEL (reference sequence). This CDR3 is CASSHQQGRSSPLHF. The DNA for the CDR3 is TGTGCCAGCAGCCATCAACAGGGTAGGAGCTCACCCCTCCACTTT.

Written as DNA, the CDR3 is TGTGCCAGCAGTCTCATCCTGGGACAGTACTATAGCAATCAGCCCCAGCATTTT. Its protein product is CASSLILGQYYSNQPQHF. The chain links TRBV28 to TRBJ1-5, with 7 bases that match TRBD1. CDR3 length: 18 residues. Germline V CDR1 and CDR2: MDHEN, SYDVKM. J lost 0 bases, V lost 5 bases, and 13 bases had no gene match. The entire variable domain, with the rest obtained from reference TRBV28 and TRBJ1-5, is as follows: DVKVTQSSRYLVKRTGEKVFLECVQDMDHENMFWYRQDPGLGLRLIYFSYDVKMKEKGDIPEGYSVSREKKERFSLILESASTNQTSMYLCASSLILGQYYSNQPQHFGDGTRLSIL.

As concerns this clone: One junction end does not reproduce the germline sequence, and a read error may be involved. The V and J genes are TRBV30 and TRBJ1-1, with D possibly TRBD1 on 5 matching bases. The germline V gene has CDR1 GTSNPN and CDR2 SVGIG (reference sequence). The CDR3 sequence is 11 residues long. The CDR3 DNA reads as TGTGCCTGGAGTCTGGAGGGACGGCCCGCCTTT. Translating gives CAWSLEGRPAF.

The gene calls are TRBV10-3 and TRBJ1-5, with D possibly matching TRBD1 (5 bases). CDR3 length equals 15 residues. V was clipped by 2 bases and J by 2 bases, with 10 bases between them. Germline-derived CDR1 and CDR2 are ENHRY and SYGVKD. DNA for the CDR3: TGTGCCATCAGTGAGGCCAGGGTGGGCAATCAGCCCCAGCATTTT. Protein: CAISEARVGNQPQHF.

The rearrangement links TRBV19 to TRBJ1-4, with D perhaps TRBD1 (6 bases). V lost 3 bases and J 4 bases, leaving 12 bases between the germline ends. From germline, CDR1 is LNHDA and CDR2 SQIVND (reference sequence). CDR3 length: 15 amino acids. CDR3 protein: CASSMFPQGNEKLFF. CDR3 nucleotides: TGTGCCAGTAGTATGTTCCCACAGGGTAATGAAAAACTGTTTTTT.

The V call is TRBV28, the J call TRBJ1-2; 8 bases line up with TRBD1. The V gene end was trimmed by 9 bases and the J gene end by 4 bases; junction bases not matched to a gene: 4. The CDR3 contains 12 residues. CDR1 is MDHEN and CDR2 is SYDVKM in the germline V gene. The CDR3 nucleotides read TGTGCCAGTGGGACAGGTGGCTATGGCTACACCTTC. Translated: CASGTGGYGYTF.

The V and J genes are TRBV5-1 and TRBJ2-7, with TRBD1 identical over 9 bases. The CDR3 loop spans 16 amino acids. Germline V gives CDR1 SGHRS, CDR2 YFSETQ. Germline trimming cut 4 bases from V and 0 bases from J; bases unmatched to any gene: 8. In DNA form, the CDR3 reads TGCGCCAGCAGCACAGGCGGGACAGGGAGCTCCTACGAGCAGTACTTC. This translates into CASSTGGTGSSYEQYF.

This clone was seen only once. V gene TRBV10-3 combines with J gene TRBJ1-1; D is perhaps TRBD1 (5 bases). Trimming took off 0 bases at V and 1 base at J, with 15 bases between the two ends. The CDR3 is 17 residues long. From germline, CDR1 is ENHRY and CDR2 SYGVKD. The CDR3 DNA reads as TGTGCCATCAGTGAGTCTTGGACAACAGGTCGGAACACTGAAGCTTTCTTT. This codes for CAISESWTTGRNTEAFF.

This sequence joins TRBV2 and TRBJ1-2, with D perhaps TRBD1 (5 bases). Deletions cut 3 bases from V and 8 bases from J, with 10 bases between. This CDR3 is 12 amino acids long. CDR1 SNHLY and CDR2 FYNNEI come from the germline V gene. The CDR3 reads CASSEGQEGYTF. DNA for the CDR3: TGTGCCAGCAGTGAGGGGCAGGAGGGCTACACCTTC.

The chain uses TRBV5-1 and TRBJ2-7; D ambiguous. CDR3 length: 15 amino acids. Germline V gives CDR1 SGHRS, CDR2 YFSETQ. The ends were cut back, 4 bases at V and 2 bases at J, with 16 bases in the middle. This CDR3 reads CASSPARTQAYEQYF. In DNA form, the CDR3 reads TGCGCCAGCAGCCCTGCTCGTACACAAGCCTACGAGCAGTACTTC.

The rearrangement joins TRBV28 to TRBJ1-5; TRBD1 agrees at 9 bases. Trimming cost V 5 bases and J 2 bases; bases outside gene matches: 4. The germline V gene encodes CDR1 MDHEN and CDR2 SYDVKM. This CDR3 is 15 amino acids long. Here the CDR3 reads CASSGTGPGNQPQHF. Here the CDR3 DNA reads TGTGCCAGCAGTGGGACAGGGCCGGGCAATCAGCCCCAGCATTTT. The variable domain in full, with the rest retrieved from reference TRBV28 and TRBJ1-5, is DVKVTQSSRYLVKRTGEKVFLECVQDMDHENMFWYRQDPGLGLRLIYFSYDVKMKEKGDIPEGYSVSREKKERFSLILESASTNQTSMYLCASSGTGPGNQPQHFGDGTRLSIL.

The chain employs TRBV6-5 and TRBJ2-7; 14 bases align to TRBD2. This CDR3 is built from 15 residues. CDR1 and CDR2 from the germline V gene are MNHEY and SVGAGI. V lost 2 bases to trimming and J lost 6 bases; unmatched junction nucleotides: 3. The CDR3 loop is CASSYPGTSGSEQYF. CDR3 bases: TGTGCCAGCAGTTACCCCGGGACTAGCGGGAGCGAGCAGTACTTC.

Written as DNA, the CDR3 is TGTGCCAGCAGCTTAGAAACAGGCGGCGTACAGCCCCAGCATTTT. Translated: CASSLETGGVQPQHF. J is TRBJ1-5 and V is TRBV7-8, with D possibly TRBD1 on 5 matching bases. V was shortened by 1 base and J by 7 bases, with 14 bases between the two germline ends. Germline V gene sequence: CDR1 SGHVS, CDR2 FQNEAQ. The CDR3 totals 15 residues.

The rearrangement links TRBV5-6 to TRBJ1-2, with TRBD1 matching 7 bases. Trimming at V came to 4 bases and at J to 2 bases, leaving 17 bases not matched to a gene. Germline V gene data show CDR1 as SGHDT and CDR2 as YYEEEE. The CDR3 is 18 amino acids. CDR3: CASSRGSLTTGSNYGYTF. CDR3 DNA: TGTGCCAGCAGCAGGGGATCCCTTACGACAGGGTCGAACTATGGCTACACCTTC.

The rearrangement links TRBV27 to TRBJ2-5; 9 nucleotides line up with TRBD1. Germline assignment: CDR1 MNHEY and CDR2 SMNVEV (reference sequence). Germline trimming cut 5 bases from V and 7 bases from J; bases unmatched to any gene: 8. There are 14 residues in the CDR3. The CDR3 DNA reads TGTGCCAGCAGTGAGGGACAGGGTGGTGGGACCCAGTACTTC. This translates into CASSEGQGGGTQYF.

V gene TRBV7-2 combines with J gene TRBJ1-5; 7 positions agree with TRBD1. Germline-derived CDR1 and CDR2 are SGHTA and FQGNSA. The V segment lost 8 bases and the J segment 1 base; nucleotides outside the gene matches: 2. The CDR3 consists of 13 residues. The CDR3 spells CASRGQSNQPQHF. CDR3 coding DNA: TGTGCCAGCCGGGGACAGAGCAATCAGCCCCAGCATTTT.

This clone has only one observation. This chain uses TRBV7-2 with TRBJ2-5, with 8 bases matching TRBD2. This CDR3 region has 15 residues. Germline V gene lookup returns CDR1 SGHTA and CDR2 FQGNSA. Unmatched junction bases numbered 5, after V lost 0 bases and J lost 5 bases. CDR3 residues: CASSLAGTRSETQYF. The CDR3 DNA follows: TGTGCCAGCAGCTTAGCAGGGACTAGGAGTGAGACCCAGTACTTC. Full variable domain (missing parts from reference TRBV7-2 and TRBJ2-5): GAGVSQSPSNKVTEKGKDVELRCDPISGHTALYWYRQSLGQGLEFLIYFQGNSAPDKSGLPSDRFSAERTGGSVSTLTIQRTQQEDSAVYLCASSLAGTRSETQYFGPGTRLLVL.

The chain uses TRBV11-2 and TRBJ1-5, with a possible D match to TRBD1 (6 bases). The CDR3 consists of 15 residues. Between the trimmed V and J ends, which lost 1 base and 7 bases, there was a span of 14 bases. Germline CDR1 is SGHAT and CDR2 is FQNNGV. Here the CDR3 reads CASSLVAGVGQPQHF. CDR3 DNA: TGTGCCAGCAGCTTAGTAGCAGGGGTGGGACAGCCCCAGCATTTT.

The V and J genes are TRBV5-4 and TRBJ2-7; 10 nucleotides agree with TRBD1. The CDR3 spans 16 residues. Per the germline V gene, CDR1 is SGHNT and CDR2 is YYREEE (reference sequence). V lost 4 bases, J lost 2 bases, and 9 bases stayed unmatched. The CDR3: CASSPGWDRGPYEQYF. DNA for the CDR3: TGTGCCAGCAGCCCAGGTTGGGACAGGGGACCCTACGAGCAGTACTTC. Full variable domain (missing parts from reference TRBV5-4 and TRBJ2-7): ETGVTQSPTHLIKTRGQQVTLRCSSQSGHNTVSWYQQALGQGPQFIFQYYREEENGRGNFPPRFSGLQFPNYSSELNVNALELDDSALYLCASSPGWDRGPYEQYFGPGTRLTVT.

The chain carries TRBV28 and TRBJ2-7; TRBD1 agrees at 10 bases. Germline V CDR1 and CDR2: MDHEN, SYDVKM. The V gene end was trimmed by 4 bases and the J gene end by 4 bases; junction bases not matched to a gene: 7. CDR3 length equals 15 residues. In DNA form, the CDR3 reads TGTGCCAGCAGTTCTGGACAGGGGGGCTCTTACGAGCAGTACTTC. As protein: CASSSGQGGSYEQYF.